The sequence of this T cell receptor beta chain was determined in a study of response to subunit inactivated influenza vaccine. Study outcomes and limitations: The study's authors posited that every seasonal influenza vaccination enlists few new T cells.

TCRdb fed the RT-PCR reads into MiXCR, producing one record per CDR3 protein. The sample lists approximately 520,000 distinct CDR3 sequences; about 25% were seen once. Note on this clonotype: The antigen remains undetermined.

Germline assignment: CDR1 SGHTA and CDR2 FQGNSA. V lost 2 bases to trimming and J lost 6 bases, with 14 bases between them. This CDR3 comprises 15 residues. This sequence originates from a man aged 50-59 years who received an inactivated influenza vaccine. V and J are TRBV7-2 and TRBJ1-5, with D possibly being TRBD1 (6 bases). The sequencing here drew on CD4+ T cells sorted from PBMCs, taken roughly 5 days after vaccination. The CDR3 loop reads CASSLWGGGGQPQHF. The CDR3 DNA is TGTGCCAGCAGCTTATGGGGGGGCGGGGGTCAGCCCCAGCATTTT.